One T cell receptor (beta chain) is described in this entry. The antigen remains undetermined. The data originate from a study of T cells expressing NK-cell markers. General observations from the study: Researchers report these clonotypes also headed the CD3+CD56-NKG2C+ fraction in four donors. Top CD8+ clonotypes included the dominant CD3+CD56+NKG2C+ clonotypes in roughly six donors.

There are 15 residues in the CDR3. Looked up from germline, CDR1 is LGHNA and CDR2 is YNFKEQ. Production of TCR beta cDNA relied on 5'RACE template switching with UMIs. TCRdb reprocessed the 5' RACE reads, with one entry per CDR3 protein and no DNA. Here the sample table reports hundreds of thousands of distinct CDR3 sequences. The J gene is TRBJ1-4, the V gene TRBV4-2; absent DNA, TCRdb's TRBD1 call cannot be checked. This TCR came from a young man in good health. Source material: blood T cells: a sorted CD56 or NKG2C T cell subset, CD4+ or CD8+ T cells, or bulk PBMC T cells (not recorded which). This CDR3 reads CASSQGRGANEKLFF.